This passage covers 30 T cell receptor beta chains from one sample sequenced in a study of blood T cells in healthy people across ages. Primers used in a second PCR of roughly 7 to 12 cycles were a sample-barcoded 5' primer and a J-beta primer mix. TCRdb re-analysed the 5' RACE reads in MiXCR, keeping a single row per CDR3 protein. The profile covers 600,000 to 850,000 distinct CDR3 sequences, with approximately 43% appearing a single time and 20% to 25% taken by the ten largest. The sample comprised blood. The receptors stem from a woman in her sixties or seventies in good health.

CDR3 sequence reads: CSASPMGTDNEKLFF. The CDR3, as DNA: TGCAGTGCTAGCCCCATGGGGACAGATAATGAAAAACTGTTTTTT. The chain has TRBV20-1 and TRBJ1-4; 7 bases fit TRBD1. The CDR3 runs 15 residues. Trimming cost V 3 bases and J 4 bases; bases outside gene matches: 8. Germline V gene lookup returns CDR1 DFQATT and CDR2 SNEGSKA (reference sequence).

This clonotype was observed a few times. CDR3 loop: CASSVLAASFYEQYF. For the CDR3, the DNA is TGTGCCAGCAGTGTACTAGCGGCCTCATTCTACGAGCAGTACTTC. The chain is built from TRBV27 and TRBJ2-7; 8 bases agree with TRBD2. Trimming took 5 bases from V and 3 from J; bases not matched to a gene: 9. This CDR3 is built from 15 residues. Germline CDR1 and CDR2: MNHEY and SMNVEV (reference sequence).

The rearrangement uses TRBV20-1 and TRBJ1-1, with D hard to call. Germline CDR1 reads DFQATT; CDR2 reads SNEGSKA (reference sequence). Between the trimmed V and J ends, which lost 0 bases and 3 bases, there was a span of 8 bases. This CDR3 has 13 amino acids. DNA for the CDR3: TGCAGTGCTAGAGAGAATTTAGACACTGAAGCTTTCTTT. Residues: CSARENLDTEAFF.

This clonotype came up a few times. The V and J genes are TRBV20-1 and TRBJ2-6; no reliable D call. The CDR3 runs to 19 residues. Germline CDR1 and CDR2: DFQATT and SNEGSKA (reference sequence). V gave up 0 bases and J gave up 0 bases, with 18 bases separating them. The CDR3 is CSARDRLTPPFSGANVLTF. The CDR3 DNA sequence: TGCAGTGCTAGAGACAGGCTGACACCCCCTTTCTCTGGGGCCAACGTCCTGACTTTC.

This clonotype appeared a few times. This chain's CDR3 is CSARDPGGGTDTQYF. In DNA form, the CDR3 reads TGCAGTGCTAGAGATCCGGGGGGCGGCACAGATACGCAGTATTTT. The chain is built from TRBV20-1 and TRBJ2-3; possible D gene TRBD2, 7 bases. Trimming stripped 0 bases from V and 1 base from J, with 11 bases between. The CDR3 covers 15 residues. CDR1 is DFQATT and CDR2 is SNEGSKA in the germline V gene (reference sequence).

This clonotype was recorded a few times. CDR3 in DNA: TGCGCCAGCAGCCCGGAGGGGGATCAGCCCCAGCATTTT. This translates into CASSPEGDQPQHF. The J gene is TRBJ1-5, the V gene TRBV5-1; D perhaps matches TRBD1 (6 bases). This CDR3 region has 13 residues. The germline V gene encodes CDR1 SGHRS and CDR2 YFSETQ. Trimming stripped 4 bases from V and 5 bases from J, with 10 bases between. Full variable domain (outside the CDR3, taken from reference TRBV5-1 and TRBJ1-5): KAGVTQTPRYLIKTRGQQVTLSCSPISGHRSVSWYQQTPGQGLQFLFEYFSETQRNKGNFPGRFSGRQFSNSRSEMNVSTLELGDSALYLCASSPEGDQPQHFGDGTRLSIL.

The rearrangement links TRBV20-1 to TRBJ1-5; D may be TRBD1 (5 bases). The CDR3 length is 14 residues. Between the trimmed V and J ends, which lost 3 bases and 1 base, there was a span of 10 bases. Per the germline V gene, CDR1 is DFQATT and CDR2 is SNEGSKA (reference sequence). The CDR3 DNA follows: TGCAGTGCTAGGGGGGGGTTAAGCAATCAGCCCCAGCATTTT. This gives the protein CSARGGLSNQPQHF.

Points on this clonotype: The junction shows a germline mismatch at one end, possibly a read error. The rearrangement joins TRBV6-2 or TRBV6-3 to TRBJ2-3; weak D call: TRBD1 (5 bases). This CDR3 has 14 residues. Germline V lookup: CDR1 MNHEY, CDR2 SVGEGT. CDR3 region: CASSYAFLTGTQYF. The CDR3 nucleotides are TGTGCCAGCAGTTACGCCTTCCTCACAGGTACGCAGTATTTC.

This chain uses TRBV14 with TRBJ1-1; D unclear. Trimming took off 2 bases at V and 4 bases at J, with 8 bases between the two ends. This CDR3 is 13 amino acids long. Germline V lookup: CDR1 SGHDN, CDR2 FVKESK. CDR3 nucleotide sequence: TGTGCCAGCAGCCAAAGATCGGCCACTGAAGCTTTCTTT. This encodes CASSQRSATEAFF.

This chain links TRBV6-6 with TRBJ2-1, with D perhaps TRBD1 (5 bases). Germline CDR1 MNHNY, CDR2 SVGAGI (reference sequence). This CDR3 is built from 16 residues. V shed 0 bases and J shed 0 bases, with 9 bases lying between them. Here the CDR3 reads CASSYSARVSYNEQFF. The DNA for the CDR3 is TGTGCCAGCAGTTACTCGGCCAGGGTCTCCTACAATGAGCAGTTCTTC.

The genes are TRBV5-1 and TRBJ2-2; D uncertain. Germline CDR1 is SGHRS and CDR2 is YFSETQ. The CDR3 is 15 amino acids. Trimming shortened V by 0 bases and J by 2 bases, and 8 bases separated the two germline ends. The CDR3 DNA reads as TGCGCCAGCAGCTTGGAAGGGTTTAACACCGGGGAGCTGTTTTTT. Protein product: CASSLEGFNTGELFF.

This clonotype showed up just a few times. The chain is built from TRBV3-1 and TRBJ1-2; the D is unclear. Trimming cost V 1 base and J 8 bases, with 8 bases left between them. The CDR3 extends over 12 amino acids. From germline, CDR1 is LGHDT and CDR2 YNNKEL (reference sequence). CDR3: CASSQGEVGYTF. CDR3 in DNA: TGTGCCAGCAGCCAAGGGGAGGTCGGCTACACCTTC.

This rearrangement joins TRBV9 to TRBJ1-1, with D unclear. Germline values: CDR1 SGDLS, CDR2 YYNGEE. This CDR3 region has 16 residues. V lost 0 bases to trimming and J lost 9 bases, with 21 bases between them. This chain's CDR3 is CASSVEQVEKGRKAFF. CDR3 nucleotides: TGTGCCAGCAGCGTAGAGCAGGTGGAGAAGGGCAGAAAAGCTTTCTTT.

This sequence joins TRBV2 and TRBJ1-1, with D hard to call. Trimming cost V 4 bases and J 8 bases, with 11 bases left between them. Germline CDR1 SNHLY, CDR2 FYNNEI. The CDR3 runs to 12 residues. The CDR3 spells CASSGSEREAFF. Here the CDR3 DNA reads TGTGCCAGCAGTGGTTCGGAACGCGAAGCTTTCTTT.

CDR3 region: CASRPGTLRETQYF. Written as DNA, the CDR3 is TGTGCCAGCAGGCCCGGGACCCTACGAGAGACCCAGTACTTC. The rearrangement uses TRBV2 and TRBJ2-5; D assignment may be TRBD1 or TRBD2 (5 bases each). In germline, CDR1 is SNHLY, CDR2 FYNNEI. Deletions cut 6 bases from V and 4 bases from J, with 15 bases between. The length of the CDR3 is 14 residues. Looking up the rest from reference TRBV2 and TRBJ2-5 gives the full variable domain: EPEVTQTPSHQVTQMGQEVILRCVPISNHLYFYWYRQILGQKVEFLVSFYNNEISEKSEIFDDQFSVERPDGSNFTLKIRSTKLEDSAMYFCASRPGTLRETQYFGPGTRLLVL.

The rearrangement uses TRBV20-1 and TRBJ2-5; tentative D call: TRBD2 (6 bases). Germline V CDR1 and CDR2: DFQATT, SNEGSKA (reference sequence). V shed 1 base and J shed 0 bases, with 9 bases lying between them. The CDR3 contains 14 residues. CDR3 nucleotides: TGCAGTGCTAGAGGGTGGGGGGACCAAGAGACCCAGTACTTC. Translated: CSARGWGDQETQYF.

Comment on this clonotype: An end of the junction differs from the germline gene, which may be a read error. The chain employs TRBV28 and TRBJ2-1, with D perhaps given as TRBD1 or TRBD2 (6 bases each). This CDR3 is 15 amino acids long. The germline V gene encodes CDR1 MDHEN and CDR2 SYDVKM. CDR3 residues: CAGSLGGRGTNEQFF. Here the CDR3 DNA reads TGTGCCGGCAGTTTAGGGGGGAGAGGGACCAATGAGCAGTTCTTC.

This chain connects TRBV6-6 to TRBJ2-5; tentative D call: TRBD1 (6 bases). CDR1 and CDR2 (germline): MNHNY, SVGAGI (reference sequence). This CDR3 region has 13 residues. The germline V and J ends were trimmed by 7 bases and 11 bases, with 20 bases remaining between them. CDR3: CASTGTTQGWQYF. CDR3 nucleotides: TGTGCCAGCACCGGGACCACACAGGGATGGCAGTACTTC.

The chain is built from TRBV28 and TRBJ2-7; TRBD1 matches 8 bases. With 6 bases clipped from V and 7 bases from J, the junction kept 14 bases outside the gene matches. CDR1 and CDR2 (germline): MDHEN, SYDVKM. This CDR3 region has 15 residues. CDR3 sequence reads: CASSASEDRAREQYF. Here the CDR3 DNA reads TGTGCCAGCAGCGCTTCCGAGGACAGGGCGAGGGAGCAGTACTTC.

This clonotype was seen a few times. At one end the junction does not follow the germline gene, possibly because of a read error. The chain couples TRBV6-1 to TRBJ2-5, with no clear D. Germline CDR1 reads MNHNS; CDR2 reads SASEGT. CDR3 length: 13 amino acids. This CDR3 is CAGSESAQETQYF. The CDR3 nucleotides read TGTGCCGGCAGCGAGAGTGCGCAAGAGACCCAGTACTTC.

The chain combines TRBV28 with TRBJ2-2; D is unresolved. Looked up from germline, CDR1 is MDHEN and CDR2 is SYDVKM. The CDR3 sequence is 13 residues long. V was trimmed by 6 bases and J by 6 bases, leaving 11 bases between them. As DNA, the CDR3 is TGTGCCAGCAGCCTCCTGGCCTCCGGGGAGCTGTTTTTT. Its protein product is CASSLLASGELFF.

The V and J genes are TRBV7-9 and TRBJ2-7; D may be TRBD1 or TRBD2 (5 bases each). This CDR3 spans 16 amino acids. V shed 1 base and J shed 0 bases, with 13 bases lying between them. The germline CDR1 and CDR2 sequences are SEHNR and FQNEAQ (reference sequence). CDR3 DNA sequence: TGTGCCAGCAGCTTAGAATTTCCGGGACGCTCCTACGAGCAGTACTTC. Its translation: CASSLEFPGRSYEQYF.

With regard to this clonotype: With a much larger clone just one base away, this may be a read error. V gene TRBV10-3 combines with J gene TRBJ2-1; 8 nucleotides align to TRBD2. Germline CDR1 is ENHRY and CDR2 is SYGVKD. The CDR3 totals 16 residues. The CDR3 bases are TGTGCCATCAGTGGTCGGGGGGGGAGCTCCCACAATGAGCAGTTCTTC. Translated, it gives CAISGRGGSSHNEQFF.

J is TRBJ1-5 and V is TRBV20-1; D unclear. V gave up 3 bases and J gave up 1 base, with 19 bases separating them. Germline assignment: CDR1 DFQATT and CDR2 SNEGSKA (reference sequence). The CDR3 runs 17 residues. CDR3 sequence reads: CSASNPGRLESNQPQHF. CDR3 coding DNA: TGCAGTGCTAGTAACCCCGGGCGGCTTGAGAGCAATCAGCCCCAGCATTTT.

This clonotype was counted a few times. The rearrangement uses TRBV9 and TRBJ2-1, with 13 nucleotides matching TRBD2. This CDR3 has 16 amino acids. J lost 4 bases, V lost 2 bases, and 3 bases had no gene match. In germline, CDR1 is SGDLS, CDR2 YYNGEE. The CDR3 DNA sequence: TGTGCCAGCAGCGTCGGACTAGCGGGGGCTTACAATGAGCAGTTCTTC. Translated: CASSVGLAGAYNEQFF.

V and J are TRBV12-3 or TRBV12-4 and TRBJ1-2, with D possibly matching TRBD1 (5 bases). V gave up 8 bases and J gave up 0 bases, with 7 bases separating them. The CDR3 totals 12 residues. This CDR3 reads CASGGANYGYTF. The CDR3 DNA reads as TGTGCCAGCGGGGGGGCTAACTATGGCTACACCTTC.

With respect to this clonotype: Sequence at one end of the junction differs from germline and may be a read error. This rearrangement joins TRBV9 to TRBJ2-1; 11 positions agree with TRBD2. Per the germline V gene, CDR1 is SGDLS and CDR2 is YYNGEE. The CDR3 has 16 amino acids. The CDR3 sequence: CASSVGASGGYSEQFF. Written as DNA, the CDR3 is TGTGCCAGCAGCGTAGGAGCTAGCGGGGGGTACAGTGAGCAGTTCTTC.

The genes are TRBV6-2 or TRBV6-3 and TRBJ2-6; no clear D gene. Germline CDR1 MNHEY, CDR2 SVGEGT. CDR3 length: 13 amino acids. Trimming stripped 3 bases from V and 2 bases from J, with 2 bases between. The CDR3 sequence: CASSYPGANVLTF. CDR3 sequence (DNA): TGTGCCAGCAGTTATCCTGGGGCCAACGTCCTGACTTTC.

This clonotype was picked up a small number of times. The chain combines TRBV29-1 with TRBJ1-1, with 8 bases that match TRBD1. Germline V gene lookup returns CDR1 SQVTM and CDR2 ANQGSEA. This CDR3 region has 13 residues. The V gene end was trimmed by 7 bases and the J gene end by 3 bases; junction bases not matched to a gene: 7. As DNA, the CDR3 is TGCAGCGCGAGACAGGGGCAGGACACTGAAGCTTTCTTT. The encoded protein is CSARQGQDTEAFF.

The V call is TRBV30, the J call TRBJ2-4, with D possibly called TRBD1 or TRBD2 (5 bases each). Trimming shortened V by 2 bases and J by 0 bases, and 14 bases separated the two germline ends. Germline loops: CDR1 GTSNPN, CDR2 SVGIG (reference sequence). The CDR3 extends over 16 amino acids. DNA for the CDR3: TGTGCCTGGAGTACCGGGACCTCACTAGCCAAAAACATTCAGTACTTC. Amino acids: CAWSTGTSLAKNIQYF.